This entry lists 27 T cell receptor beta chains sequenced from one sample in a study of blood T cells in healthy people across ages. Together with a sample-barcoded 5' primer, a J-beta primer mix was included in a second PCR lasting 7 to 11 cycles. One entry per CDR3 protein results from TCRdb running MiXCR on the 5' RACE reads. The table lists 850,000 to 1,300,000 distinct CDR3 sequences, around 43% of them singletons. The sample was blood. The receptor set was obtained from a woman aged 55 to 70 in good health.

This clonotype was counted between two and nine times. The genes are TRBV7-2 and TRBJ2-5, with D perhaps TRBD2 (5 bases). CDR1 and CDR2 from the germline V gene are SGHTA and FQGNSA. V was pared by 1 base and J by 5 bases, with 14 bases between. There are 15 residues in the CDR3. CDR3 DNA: TGTGCCAGCAGCTTAGAGGACTCTGTTTTGGAGACCCAGTACTTC. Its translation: CASSLEDSVLETQYF.

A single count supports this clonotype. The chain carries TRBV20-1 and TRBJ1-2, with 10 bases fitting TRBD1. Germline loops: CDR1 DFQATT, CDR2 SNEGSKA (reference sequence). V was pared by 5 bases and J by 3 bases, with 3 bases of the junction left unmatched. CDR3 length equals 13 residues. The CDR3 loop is CSAQDRGDYGYTF. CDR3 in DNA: TGCAGTGCTCAGGACAGGGGGGACTATGGCTACACCTTC.

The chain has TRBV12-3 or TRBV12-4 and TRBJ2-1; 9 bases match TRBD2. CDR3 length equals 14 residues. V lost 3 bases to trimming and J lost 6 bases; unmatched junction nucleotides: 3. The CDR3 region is CASSFLAGVNEQFF. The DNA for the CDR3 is TGTGCCAGCAGTTTCTTAGCGGGAGTCAATGAGCAGTTCTTC.

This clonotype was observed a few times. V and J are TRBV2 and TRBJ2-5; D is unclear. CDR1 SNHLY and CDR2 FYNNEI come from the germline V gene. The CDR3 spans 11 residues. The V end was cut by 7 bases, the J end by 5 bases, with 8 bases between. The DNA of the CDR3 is TGTGCCAGCACCGATCTTGAGACCCAGTACTTC. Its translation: CASTDLETQYF.

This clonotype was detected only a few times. CDR3 nucleotides: TGCAGTGCTAGTGGGACCCACACGGGGACGCAGTATTTT. Translated, it gives CSASGTHTGTQYF. The chain has TRBV20-1 and TRBJ2-3, with D perhaps being TRBD1 or TRBD2 (5 bases each). Germline CDR1 and CDR2: DFQATT and SNEGSKA (reference sequence). The CDR3 has 13 amino acids. V was pared by 3 bases and J by 9 bases, with 16 bases between.

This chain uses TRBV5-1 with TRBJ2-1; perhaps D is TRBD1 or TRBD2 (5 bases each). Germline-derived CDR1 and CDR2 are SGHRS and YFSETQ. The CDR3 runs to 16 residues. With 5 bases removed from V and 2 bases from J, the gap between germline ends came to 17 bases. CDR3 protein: CASRNTTGTPYNEQFF. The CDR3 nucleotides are TGCGCCAGCAGAAATACGACGGGGACCCCCTACAATGAGCAGTTCTTC.

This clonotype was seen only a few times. Here the CDR3 reads CASSSPGTGSTDTQYF. The CDR3, as DNA: TGTGCCAGCAGTAGCCCCGGGACGGGTAGCACAGATACGCAGTATTTT. This sequence joins TRBV12-3 or TRBV12-4 and TRBJ2-3; D possibly matches TRBD1 or TRBD2 (5 bases each). V lost 5 bases to trimming and J lost 0 bases, with 15 bases between them. This CDR3 has 16 residues.

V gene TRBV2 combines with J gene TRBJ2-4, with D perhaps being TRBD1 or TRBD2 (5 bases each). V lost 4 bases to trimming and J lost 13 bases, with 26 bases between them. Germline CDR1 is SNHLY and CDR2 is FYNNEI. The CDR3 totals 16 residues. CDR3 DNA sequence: TGTGCCAGCAGTGCGGTGGGACGAGGTAGTTCATCCGGGCAGTACTTC. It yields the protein CASSAVGRGSSSGQYF.

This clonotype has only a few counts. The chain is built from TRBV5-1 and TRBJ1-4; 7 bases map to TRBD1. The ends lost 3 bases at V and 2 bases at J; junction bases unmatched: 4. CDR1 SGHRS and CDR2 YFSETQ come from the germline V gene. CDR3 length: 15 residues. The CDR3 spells CASSSSRGTNEKLFF. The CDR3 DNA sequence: TGCGCCAGCAGCTCATCCAGGGGGACTAATGAAAAACTGTTTTTT.

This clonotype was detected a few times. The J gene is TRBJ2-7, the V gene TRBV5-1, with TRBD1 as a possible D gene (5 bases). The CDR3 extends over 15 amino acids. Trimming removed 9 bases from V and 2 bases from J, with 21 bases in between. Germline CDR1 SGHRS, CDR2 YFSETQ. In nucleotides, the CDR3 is TGCGCCACGTCGATAGGGGTCCCTGGAACCTACGAGCAGTACTTC. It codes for CATSIGVPGTYEQYF.

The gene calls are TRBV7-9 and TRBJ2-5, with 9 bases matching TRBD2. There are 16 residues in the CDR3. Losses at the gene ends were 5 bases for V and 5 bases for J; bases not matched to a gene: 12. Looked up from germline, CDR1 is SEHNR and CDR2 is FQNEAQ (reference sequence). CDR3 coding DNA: TGTGCCAGCAGCCTAGTAGCGGGAGCGTTTGGGGAGACCCAGTACTTC. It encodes CASSLVAGAFGETQYF.

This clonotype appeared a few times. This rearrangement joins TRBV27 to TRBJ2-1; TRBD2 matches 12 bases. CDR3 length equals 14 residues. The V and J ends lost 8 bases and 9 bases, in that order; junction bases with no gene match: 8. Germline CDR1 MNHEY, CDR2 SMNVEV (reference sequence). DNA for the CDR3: TGTGCCAGCCGGCGACTAGCGGGAGACGGTGAGCAGTTCTTC. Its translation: CASRRLAGDGEQFF.

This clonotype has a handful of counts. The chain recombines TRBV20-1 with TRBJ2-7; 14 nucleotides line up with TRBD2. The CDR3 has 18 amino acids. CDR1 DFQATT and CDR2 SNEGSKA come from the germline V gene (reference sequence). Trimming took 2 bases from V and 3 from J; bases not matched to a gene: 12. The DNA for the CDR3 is TGCAGTGCTAGACTTACGCCCGGGACTAGCGGGAGAGTCTACGAGCAGTACTTC. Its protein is CSARLTPGTSGRVYEQYF.

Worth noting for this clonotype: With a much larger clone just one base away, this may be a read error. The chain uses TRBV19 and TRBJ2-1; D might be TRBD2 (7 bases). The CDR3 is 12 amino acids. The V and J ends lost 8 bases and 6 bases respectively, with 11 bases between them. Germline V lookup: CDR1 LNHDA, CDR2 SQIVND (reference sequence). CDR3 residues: CASEGGGNEQFF. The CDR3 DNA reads TGTGCCAGTGAGGGAGGGGGCAATGAGCAGTTCTTC.

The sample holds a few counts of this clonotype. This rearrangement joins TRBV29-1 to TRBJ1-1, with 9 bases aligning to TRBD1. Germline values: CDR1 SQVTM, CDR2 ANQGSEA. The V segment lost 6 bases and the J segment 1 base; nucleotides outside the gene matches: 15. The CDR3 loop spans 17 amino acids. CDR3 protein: CSVGYGGTGQWNTEAFF. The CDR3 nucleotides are TGCAGCGTGGGGTACGGCGGGACAGGGCAATGGAACACTGAAGCTTTCTTT.

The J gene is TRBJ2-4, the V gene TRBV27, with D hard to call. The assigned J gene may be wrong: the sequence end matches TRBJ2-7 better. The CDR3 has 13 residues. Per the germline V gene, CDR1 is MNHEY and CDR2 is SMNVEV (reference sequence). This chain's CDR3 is CASGHGPSYEQYF. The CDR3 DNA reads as TGTGCCAGCGGCCACGGACCCTCCTACGAGCAGTACTTC.

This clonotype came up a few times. CDR3 amino acids: CSGTLTETQYF. The CDR3 DNA follows: TGCAGTGGGACACTAACAGAGACCCAGTACTTC. The V and J genes are TRBV29-1 and TRBJ2-5; D may be TRBD1 (6 bases). The germline CDR1 and CDR2 sequences are SQVTM and ANQGSEA. The CDR3 covers 11 residues.

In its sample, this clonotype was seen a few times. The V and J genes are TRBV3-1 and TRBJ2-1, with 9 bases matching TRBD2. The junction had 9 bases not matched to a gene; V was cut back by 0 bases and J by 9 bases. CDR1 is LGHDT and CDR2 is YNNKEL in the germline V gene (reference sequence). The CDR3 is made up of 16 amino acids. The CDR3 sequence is CASSQESGRIFGEQFF. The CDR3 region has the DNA TGTGCCAGCAGCCAAGAAAGCGGGAGGATCTTTGGTGAGCAGTTCTTC.

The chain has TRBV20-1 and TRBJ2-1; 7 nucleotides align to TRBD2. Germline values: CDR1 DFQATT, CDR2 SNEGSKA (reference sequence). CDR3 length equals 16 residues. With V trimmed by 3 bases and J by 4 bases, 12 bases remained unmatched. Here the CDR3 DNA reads TGCAGTGCTAGTGGGTGGCCGGGACTACCATACAATGAGCAGTTCTTC. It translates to CSASGWPGLPYNEQFF.

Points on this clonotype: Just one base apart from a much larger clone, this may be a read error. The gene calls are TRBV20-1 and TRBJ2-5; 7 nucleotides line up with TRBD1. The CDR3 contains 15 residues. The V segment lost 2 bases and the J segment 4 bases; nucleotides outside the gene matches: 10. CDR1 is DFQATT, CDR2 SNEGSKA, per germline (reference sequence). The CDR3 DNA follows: TGCAGTGCTAGATATCAGGGGGACAGTGGAGAGACCCAGTACTTC. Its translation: CSARYQGDSGETQYF.

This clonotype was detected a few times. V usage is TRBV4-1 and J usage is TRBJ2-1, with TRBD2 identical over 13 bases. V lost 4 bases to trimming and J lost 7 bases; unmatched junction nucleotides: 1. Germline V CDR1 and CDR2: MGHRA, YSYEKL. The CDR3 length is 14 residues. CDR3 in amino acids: CASSRGLAGNEQFF. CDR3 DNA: TGCGCCAGCAGCCGGGGACTAGCGGGAAATGAGCAGTTCTTC.

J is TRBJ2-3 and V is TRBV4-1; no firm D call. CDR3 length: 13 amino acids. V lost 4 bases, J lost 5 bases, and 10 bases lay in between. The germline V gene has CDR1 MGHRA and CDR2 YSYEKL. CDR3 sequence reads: CASSRSRVDTQYF. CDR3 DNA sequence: TGCGCCAGCAGCCGGAGCCGGGTAGATACGCAGTATTTT.

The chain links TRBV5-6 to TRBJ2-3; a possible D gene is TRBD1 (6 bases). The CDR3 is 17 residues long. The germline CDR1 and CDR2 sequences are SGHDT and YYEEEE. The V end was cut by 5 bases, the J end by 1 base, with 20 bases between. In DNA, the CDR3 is TGTGCCAGCAGTTATCCGGGACAAACGGCCCGCACAGATACGCAGTATTTT. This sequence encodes CASSYPGQTARTDTQYF.

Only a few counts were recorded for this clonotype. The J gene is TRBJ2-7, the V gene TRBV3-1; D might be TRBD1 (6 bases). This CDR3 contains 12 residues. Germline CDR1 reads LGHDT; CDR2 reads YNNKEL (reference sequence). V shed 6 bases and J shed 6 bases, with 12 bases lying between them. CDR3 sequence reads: CASRQTTGEQYF. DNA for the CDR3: TGTGCCAGCAGGCAAACGACAGGCGAGCAGTACTTC.

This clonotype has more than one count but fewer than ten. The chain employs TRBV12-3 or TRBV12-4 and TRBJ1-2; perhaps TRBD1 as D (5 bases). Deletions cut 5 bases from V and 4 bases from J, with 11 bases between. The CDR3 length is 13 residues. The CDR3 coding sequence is TGTGCCAGCAGTGGGGGAGCAGGCTATGGCTACACCTTC. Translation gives CASSGGAGYGYTF.

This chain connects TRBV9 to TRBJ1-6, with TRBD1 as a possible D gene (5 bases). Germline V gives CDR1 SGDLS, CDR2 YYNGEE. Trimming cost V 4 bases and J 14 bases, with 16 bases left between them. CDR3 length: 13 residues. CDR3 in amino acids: CASSQGPGRSLHF. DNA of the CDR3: TGTGCCAGCAGCCAAGGTCCGGGACGGTCCCTCCACTTT.

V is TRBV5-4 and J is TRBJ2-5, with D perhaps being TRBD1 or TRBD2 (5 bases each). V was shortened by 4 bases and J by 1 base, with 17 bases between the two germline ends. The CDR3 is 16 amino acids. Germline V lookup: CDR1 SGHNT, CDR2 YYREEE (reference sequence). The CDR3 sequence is CASSRPGLHVQETQYF. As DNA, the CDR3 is TGTGCCAGCAGCCGCCCGGGGCTACACGTCCAAGAGACCCAGTACTTC.